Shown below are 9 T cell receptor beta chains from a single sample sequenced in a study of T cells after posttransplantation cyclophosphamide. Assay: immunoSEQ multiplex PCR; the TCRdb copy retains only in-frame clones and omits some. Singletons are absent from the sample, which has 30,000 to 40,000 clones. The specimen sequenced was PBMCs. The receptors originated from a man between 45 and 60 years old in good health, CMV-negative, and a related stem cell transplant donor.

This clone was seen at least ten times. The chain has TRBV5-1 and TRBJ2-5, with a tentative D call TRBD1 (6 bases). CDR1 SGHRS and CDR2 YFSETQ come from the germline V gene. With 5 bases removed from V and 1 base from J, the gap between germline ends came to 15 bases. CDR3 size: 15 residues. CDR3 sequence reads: CASSPGTNFQETQYF. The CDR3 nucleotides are TGCGCCAGCAGTCCCGGGACAAACTTCCAAGAGACCCAGTACTTC.

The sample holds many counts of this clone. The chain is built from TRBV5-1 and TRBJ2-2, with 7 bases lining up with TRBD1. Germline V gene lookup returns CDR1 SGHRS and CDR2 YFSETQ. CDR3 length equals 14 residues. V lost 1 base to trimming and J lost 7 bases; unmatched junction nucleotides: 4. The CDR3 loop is CASSLQGGDGELFF. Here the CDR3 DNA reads TGCGCCAGCAGCTTGCAAGGGGGCGACGGGGAGCTGTTTTTT.

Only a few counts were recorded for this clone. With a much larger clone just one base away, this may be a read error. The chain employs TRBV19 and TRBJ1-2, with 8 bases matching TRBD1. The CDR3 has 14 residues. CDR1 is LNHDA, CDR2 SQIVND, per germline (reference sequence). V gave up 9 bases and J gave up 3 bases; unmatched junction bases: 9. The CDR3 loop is CARSYRGFDYGYTF. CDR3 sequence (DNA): TGTGCCAGGAGCTACAGGGGGTTCGACTATGGCTACACCTTC.

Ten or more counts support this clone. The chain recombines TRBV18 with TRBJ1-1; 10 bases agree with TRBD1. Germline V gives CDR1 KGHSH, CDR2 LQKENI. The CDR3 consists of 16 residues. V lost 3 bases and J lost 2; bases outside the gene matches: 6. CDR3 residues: CASSPRGTGVNTEAFF. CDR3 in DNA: TGTGCCAGCTCACCCAGAGGGACAGGGGTAAACACTGAAGCTTTCTTT.

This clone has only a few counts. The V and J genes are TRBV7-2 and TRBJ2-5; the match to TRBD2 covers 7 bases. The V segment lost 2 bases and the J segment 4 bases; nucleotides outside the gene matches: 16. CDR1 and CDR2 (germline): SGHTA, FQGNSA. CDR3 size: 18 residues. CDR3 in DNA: TGTGCCAGCAGCTTAAGGCTCGGACTAGGGGACGCGCGAGAGACCCAGTACTTC. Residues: CASSLRLGLGDARETQYF. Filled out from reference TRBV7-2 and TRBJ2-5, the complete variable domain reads GAGVSQSPSNKVTEKGKDVELRCDPISGHTALYWYRQSLGQGLEFLIYFQGNSAPDKSGLPSDRFSAERTGGSVSTLTIQRTQQEDSAVYLCASSLRLGLGDARETQYFGPGTRLLVL.

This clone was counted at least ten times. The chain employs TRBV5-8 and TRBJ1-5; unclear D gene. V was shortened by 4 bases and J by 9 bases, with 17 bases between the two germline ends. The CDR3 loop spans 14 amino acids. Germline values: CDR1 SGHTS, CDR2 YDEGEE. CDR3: CASSPVSLALPQHF. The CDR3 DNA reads TGTGCCAGCAGCCCCGTGAGTCTAGCTCTGCCCCAGCATTTT.

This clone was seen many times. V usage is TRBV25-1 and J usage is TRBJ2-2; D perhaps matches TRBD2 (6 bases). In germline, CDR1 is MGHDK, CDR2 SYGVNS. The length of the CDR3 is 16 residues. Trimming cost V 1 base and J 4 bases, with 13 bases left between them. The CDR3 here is CASSEFREESTGELFF. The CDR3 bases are TGTGCCAGCAGTGAATTTAGGGAGGAGAGCACCGGGGAGCTGTTTTTT. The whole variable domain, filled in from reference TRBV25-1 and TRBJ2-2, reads EADIYQTPRYLVIGTGKKITLECSQTMGHDKMYWYQQDPGMELHLIHYSYGVNSTEKGDLSSESTVSRIRTEHFPLTLESARPSHTSQYLCASSEFREESTGELFFGEGSRLTVL.

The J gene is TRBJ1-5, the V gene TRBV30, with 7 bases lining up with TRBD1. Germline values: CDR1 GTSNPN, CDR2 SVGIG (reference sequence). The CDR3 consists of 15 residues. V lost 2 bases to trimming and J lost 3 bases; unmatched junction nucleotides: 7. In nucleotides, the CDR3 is TGTGCCTGGAGTCACTACAGGGGACTCAATCAGCCCCAGCATTTT. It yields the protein CAWSHYRGLNQPQHF.

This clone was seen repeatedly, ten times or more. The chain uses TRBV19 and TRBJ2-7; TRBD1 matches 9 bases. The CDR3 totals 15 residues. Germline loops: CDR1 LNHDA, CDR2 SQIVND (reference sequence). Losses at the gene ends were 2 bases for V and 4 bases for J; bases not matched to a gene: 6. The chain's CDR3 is CASSIYGQGRYEQYF. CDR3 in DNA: TGTGCCAGTAGTATATACGGACAGGGGCGGTACGAGCAGTACTTC.